This TCR beta chain is drawn from a study of CD8+ T cells in alopecia areata. Study results and caveats: Treatment with tofacitinib significantly lowered scalp clonality and reduced expanded CD8+ clones among the top 100. How baseline CD8+ expansion relates to response remains uncertain (there was one nonresponder). Lesional scalp displayed greater clonality than normal scalp, most notably in alopecia totalis/universalis.

Concerning this clone: Its target is unknown. Additional DNA sequences in this sample encode the identical CDR3.

Extracted RNA was reverse transcribed into cDNA, the sequencing template. Libraries were prepared by immunoSEQ multiplex PCR; TCRdb keeps only in-frame clonotypes and omits some of them. Counted here are about 140,000 clones, around 87% occurring once; the ten biggest clones make up 13%. The CDR3 totals 14 residues. Germline CDR1 and CDR2: SGHRS and YFSETQ. V was clipped by 4 bases and J by 1 base; unmatched bases: 3. Treatment described: oral pan-JAK inhibitor, 5-10 mg twice daily. The chain uses TRBV5-1 and TRBJ2-3; 7 bases are a match to TRBD1. The TCR comes from a human donor with alopecia areata. The source material was CD8+ T cells sorted from blood, sampled at week 4, from a patient treated with tofacitinib. CDR3 in amino acids: CASSPGQGTDTQYF. DNA for the CDR3: TGCGCCAGCAGCCCAGGACAGGGCACAGATACGCAGTATTTT.